The 3 T cell receptor beta chains in this list originate from one sample, sequenced in a study of technical replicates of blood from a handful of donors. TCRdb's copy holds only in-frame clones and misses some; the assay was immunoSEQ multiplex PCR. The data hold fewer than 100,000 clones, with around nine tenths observed a single time. What was sequenced was T cells isolated from PBMCs. The receptor set was obtained from a human donor in good health.

The chain combines TRBV19 with TRBJ2-7, with TRBD1 as a possible D gene (5 bases). Trimming pared 5 bases from V and 0 bases from J, leaving 11 bases between. Germline V lookup: CDR1 LNHDA, CDR2 SQIVND (reference sequence). The CDR3 sequence is 14 residues long. The CDR3 region has the DNA TGTGCCAGTAGTTTTCGACAGAGCTCCTACGAGCAGTACTTC. Translating it yields CASSFRQSSYEQYF. The full variable domain, completed using reference TRBV19 and TRBJ2-7, is DGGITQSPKYLFRKEGQNVTLSCEQNLNHDAMYWYRQDPGQGLRLIYYSQIVNDFQKGDIAEGYSVSREKKESFPLTVTSAQKNPTAFYLCASSFRQSSYEQYFGPGTRLTVT.

The V call is TRBV7-9, the J call TRBJ1-4, with D maybe TRBD1 (6 bases). The CDR3 sequence is 15 residues long. Trimming pared 3 bases from V and 3 bases from J, leaving 11 bases between. The germline CDR1 and CDR2 sequences are SEHNR and FQNEAQ (reference sequence). For the CDR3, the DNA is TGTGCCAGCAGCTTTAAGGGGGAGCCTAATGAAAAACTGTTTTTT. It translates to CASSFKGEPNEKLFF.

This chain connects TRBV2 to TRBJ1-2; TRBD1 aligns across 7 bases. The CDR3 spans 18 residues. V lost 1 base and J lost 5; bases outside the gene matches: 16. Germline V gene sequence: CDR1 SNHLY, CDR2 FYNNEI. CDR3 sequence (DNA): TGTGCCAGCAGTGAAGTCTTAGGAGACAGGGTCCTGAGGTATGGCTACACCTTC. It is translated as CASSEVLGDRVLRYGYTF. The whole variable domain, filled in from reference TRBV2 and TRBJ1-2, reads EPEVTQTPSHQVTQMGQEVILRCVPISNHLYFYWYRQILGQKVEFLVSFYNNEISEKSEIFDDQFSVERPDGSNFTLKIRSTKLEDSAMYFCASSEVLGDRVLRYGYTFGSGTRLTVV.